What follows are 27 T cell receptor beta chains derived from one specimen sequenced in a study of graft-versus-host responses after intestinal transplantation. Clones were read by immunoSEQ multiplex PCR, and TCRdb kept only the in-frame ones, dropping some. The data contain under 25,000 clones, around nine tenths of them seen just once; the ten biggest clones take up around half. The sequencing used bone marrow, collected roughly 130 days after transplant. The receptors were sampled from a human patient who received an intestinal transplant, so some T cells may come from the graft donor.

V is TRBV7-6 and J is TRBJ1-1; 7 bases agree with TRBD1. This CDR3 is 12 amino acids long. Trimming cost V 4 bases and J 7 bases; bases outside gene matches: 3. Germline V lookup: CDR1 SGHVS, CDR2 FNYEAQ. The CDR3 nucleotides are TGTGCCAGCAGCTCAGGGGGGGGTGAAGCTTTCTTT. Translation: CASSSGGGEAFF.

The chain combines TRBV11-2 with TRBJ2-1, with 8 nucleotides matching TRBD2. Unmatched junction bases numbered 9, after V lost 6 bases and J lost 14 bases. The CDR3 length is 12 residues. CDR1 and CDR2 from the germline V gene are SGHAT and FQNNGV. CDR3 coding DNA: TGTGCCAGCAGGGGGTTTGGGACTAGTGAGTTCTTC. Translated, it gives CASRGFGTSEFF. The entire variable domain, with the rest obtained from reference TRBV11-2 and TRBJ2-1, is as follows: EAGVAQSPRYKIIEKRQSVAFWCNPISGHATLYWYQQILGQGPKLLIQFQNNGVVDDSQLPKDRFSAERLKGVDSTLKIQPAKLEDSAVYLCASRGFGTSEFFGPGTRLTVL.

The V call is TRBV28, the J call TRBJ1-6, with TRBD1 matching over 9 bases. The CDR3 has 15 amino acids. Germline V gene data show CDR1 as MDHEN and CDR2 as SYDVKM. Trimming removed 3 bases from V and 7 bases from J; junction bases left unmatched: 4. CDR3 in amino acids: CASSFRDRENSPLHF. CDR3 nucleotides: TGTGCCAGCAGTTTCCGGGACAGGGAGAATTCACCCCTCCACTTT.

The gene calls are TRBV27 and TRBJ1-1, with 8 bases lining up with TRBD1. With 5 bases clipped from V and 5 bases from J, the junction kept 4 bases outside the gene matches. Germline-derived CDR1 and CDR2 are MNHEY and SMNVEV (reference sequence). The CDR3 loop spans 13 amino acids. CDR3 coding DNA: TGTGCCAGCAGTGTCACAGGGGGGACTGAAGCTTTCTTT. It is translated as CASSVTGGTEAFF.

The chain uses TRBV7-9 and TRBJ2-1, with TRBD1 as a possible D gene (6 bases). The germline V gene encodes CDR1 SEHNR and CDR2 FQNEAQ (reference sequence). The CDR3 extends over 12 amino acids. For the CDR3, the DNA is TGTTCTTGTTCGGGGACACAGGATGAGCAGTTCTTC. Translated: CSCSGTQDEQFF. Full variable domain (rest looked up from reference TRBV7-9 and TRBJ2-1): DTGVSQNPRHKITKRGQNVTFRCDPISEHNRLYWYRQTLGQGPEFLTYFQNEAQLEKSRLLSDRFSAERPKGSFSTLEIQRTEQGDSAMYLCSCSGTQDEQFFGPGTRLTVL.

The CDR3 DNA reads as TGCGCCAGCAGCTTCCCAGGTCGGGAACGGGCTGGGGCCAACGTCCTGACTTTC. This sequence encodes CASSFPGRERAGANVLTF. V gene TRBV5-1 combines with J gene TRBJ2-6; D might be TRBD2 (5 bases). Trimming removed 2 bases from V and 2 bases from J, with 17 bases in between. Germline V lookup: CDR1 SGHRS, CDR2 YFSETQ. The CDR3 is 18 amino acids.

This clone was observed once. V and J are TRBV28 and TRBJ2-1, with a weak D call TRBD2 (6 bases). Germline assignment: CDR1 MDHEN and CDR2 SYDVKM. V dropped 5 bases and J dropped 12 bases, with 14 bases sitting between them. CDR3 length: 12 residues. The CDR3 region is CASSPPAAGQFF. The CDR3 bases are TGTGCCAGCAGTCCCCCGGCAGCGGGGCAGTTCTTC.

The CDR3 spells CASSPQRLAGGREQFF. In nucleotides, the CDR3 is TGTGCCAGCAGCCCGCAAAGACTAGCGGGAGGTCGTGAGCAGTTCTTC. The chain recombines TRBV28 with TRBJ2-1; 13 bases line up with TRBD2. Germline CDR1 and CDR2: MDHEN and SYDVKM. The CDR3 is 16 residues long. Trimming at V came to 6 bases and at J to 9 bases, leaving 11 bases not matched to a gene.

This clone has only one observation. CDR3 nucleotide sequence: TGCGCCAGCAGTGAGCCGGGACTAGCTCTCAATGAGCAGTTCTTC. Residues: CASSEPGLALNEQFF. This chain connects TRBV10-2 to TRBJ2-1; 9 bases match TRBD2. Trimming removed 2 bases from V and 6 bases from J; junction bases left unmatched: 5. This CDR3 region has 15 residues. Germline values: CDR1 WSHSY, CDR2 SAAADI.

The J gene is TRBJ2-7, the V gene TRBV7-8; 12 bases are a match to TRBD1. CDR1 SGHVS and CDR2 FQNEAQ come from the germline V gene. The ends lost 5 bases at V and 7 bases at J; junction bases unmatched: 6. The CDR3 length is 14 residues. CDR3 coding DNA: TGTGCCAGCAGCCCGGGACAGGGGGCGTTGGAGCAGTACTTC. Protein: CASSPGQGALEQYF.

This sequence joins TRBV19 and TRBJ2-7; D is perhaps TRBD2 (7 bases). With 8 bases removed from V and 2 bases from J, the gap between germline ends came to 22 bases. This CDR3 has 16 residues. Germline values: CDR1 LNHDA, CDR2 SQIVND (reference sequence). CDR3 sequence reads: CASQNLSGKGAYEQYF. The CDR3 bases are TGTGCCAGTCAAAACCTAAGCGGGAAGGGGGCCTACGAGCAGTACTTC.

This chain joins TRBV6-1 and TRBJ1-3, with D possibly matching TRBD1 (5 bases). This CDR3 comprises 13 residues. Germline CDR1 reads MNHNS; CDR2 reads SASEGT. Deletions cut 6 bases from V and 5 bases from J, with 11 bases between. The CDR3 sequence is CASRGTVRNTIYF. The DNA of the CDR3 is TGTGCCAGCAGGGGGACTGTCCGAAACACCATATATTTT.

J is TRBJ1-1 and V is TRBV19; D may be TRBD1 (5 bases). V was cut by 2 bases and J by 8 bases, with 18 bases left in between. CDR1 LNHDA and CDR2 SQIVND come from the germline V gene (reference sequence). This CDR3 spans 15 amino acids. The CDR3 loop is CASSILGRGRSEAFF. CDR3 in DNA: TGTGCCAGTAGTATACTGGGACGCGGACGCTCGGAAGCTTTCTTT.

This chain connects TRBV19 to TRBJ2-7, with D unclear. V was shortened by 5 bases and J by 2 bases, with 7 bases between the two germline ends. Germline V gene data show CDR1 as LNHDA and CDR2 as SQIVND (reference sequence). This CDR3 is built from 12 residues. In nucleotides, the CDR3 is TGTGCCAGTAGTCCCTCAGCCTACGAGCAGTACTTC. Translating gives CASSPSAYEQYF. Filled out from reference TRBV19 and TRBJ2-7, the complete variable domain reads DGGITQSPKYLFRKEGQNVTLSCEQNLNHDAMYWYRQDPGQGLRLIYYSQIVNDFQKGDIAEGYSVSREKKESFPLTVTSAQKNPTAFYLCASSPSAYEQYFGPGTRLTVT.

The chain links TRBV6-4 to TRBJ2-3; perhaps D is TRBD1 or TRBD2 (5 bases each). The ends were cut back, 2 bases at V and 7 bases at J, with 19 bases in the middle. The germline V gene encodes CDR1 MRHNA and CDR2 SNTAGT. The CDR3 spans 16 residues. CDR3 sequence (DNA): TGTGCCAGCAGTGACCGGTTTCGGGGCTCGCCCAATACGCAGTATTTT. This encodes CASSDRFRGSPNTQYF.

The CDR3 here is CASSPPGQGDEQFF. As DNA, the CDR3 is TGTGCCAGCAGCCCACCGGGACAGGGAGATGAGCAGTTCTTC. The V call is TRBV7-3, the J call TRBJ2-1; 9 positions match TRBD1. The germline V gene encodes CDR1 SGHTA and CDR2 FQGTGA. The J segment lost 8 bases and the V segment lost 5 bases, leaving 7 bases of the junction unmatched. CDR3 size: 14 residues.

The J gene is TRBJ2-7, the V gene TRBV15; D gene unclear. Per the germline V gene, CDR1 is LNHNV and CDR2 is YYDKDF (reference sequence). The V end was cut by 0 bases, the J end by 0 bases, with 21 bases between. This CDR3 comprises 19 residues. Here the CDR3 DNA reads TGTGCCACCAGCAGAGATCTCGGGCCGGGTCGTTCCAGCTCCTACGAGCAGTACTTC. This gives the protein CATSRDLGPGRSSSYEQYF.

This rearrangement joins TRBV4-1 to TRBJ2-5, with 7 bases matching TRBD2. Germline values: CDR1 MGHRA, CDR2 YSYEKL. This CDR3 spans 17 amino acids. The junction had 9 bases not matched to a gene; V was cut back by 0 bases and J by 2 bases. CDR3 protein: CASSQDRGGSRQETQYF. DNA of the CDR3: TGCGCCAGCAGCCAAGATCGCGGCGGGAGCAGGCAAGAGACCCAGTACTTC.

The CDR3 DNA sequence: TGTGCCTGGAGTGTACAGTATCACTATGGCTACACCTTC. It encodes CAWSVQYHYGYTF. This sequence joins TRBV30 and TRBJ1-2, with D unresolved. Germline CDR1 and CDR2: GTSNPN and SVGIG (reference sequence). V lost 0 bases and J 3 bases, leaving 8 bases between the germline ends. The CDR3 runs 13 residues.

The chain couples TRBV6-4 to TRBJ2-3, with 9 nucleotides matching TRBD1. With 3 bases clipped from V and 6 bases from J, the junction kept 10 bases outside the gene matches. In germline, CDR1 is MRHNA, CDR2 SNTAGT. The CDR3 contains 16 residues. The DNA of the CDR3 is TGTGCCAGCAGTGAAGGTACAGGGGGCGCGCCGGATACGCAGTATTTT. Translated: CASSEGTGGAPDTQYF.

This sequence joins TRBV19 and TRBJ2-7; a possible D gene is TRBD2 (5 bases). The CDR3 totals 15 residues. CDR1 is LNHDA, CDR2 SQIVND, per germline (reference sequence). With 5 bases removed from V and 3 bases from J, the gap between germline ends came to 17 bases. In nucleotides, the CDR3 is TGTGCCAGTAGTCCGGGGTCCATACCGGGCTACGAGCAGTACTTC. It encodes CASSPGSIPGYEQYF.

The genes are TRBV19 and TRBJ2-5; no firm D call. In germline, CDR1 is LNHDA, CDR2 SQIVND (reference sequence). The CDR3 has 12 residues. Trimming left V 9 bases short and J 1 base short, with 9 bases between. The CDR3, as DNA: TGTGCCAGCACCGACCTCCAAGAGACCCAGTACTTC. Amino acids: CASTDLQETQYF.

The chain joins TRBV29-1 to TRBJ2-1; D remains unclear. This CDR3 has 15 amino acids. The V gene lost 4 bases and the J gene lost 1 base, with 14 bases spanning the gap. In germline, CDR1 is SQVTM, CDR2 ANQGSEA. CDR3 sequence reads: CSVAWQPGSYNEQFF. The CDR3 coding sequence is TGCAGCGTTGCATGGCAACCTGGGTCCTACAATGAGCAGTTCTTC.

Points on this clone: The same CDR3 arises from other DNA sequences in this sample as well. The chain carries TRBV5-1 and TRBJ2-5, with 9 bases fitting TRBD2. J lost 2 bases, V lost 1 base, and 0 bases had no gene match. The CDR3 has 14 residues. Germline CDR1 and CDR2: SGHRS and YFSETQ. The CDR3: CASSLTSGQETQYF. As DNA, the CDR3 is TGCGCCAGCAGCTTGACTAGCGGGCAAGAGACCCAGTACTTC. Full variable domain (remainder filled in from reference TRBV5-1 and TRBJ2-5): KAGVTQTPRYLIKTRGQQVTLSCSPISGHRSVSWYQQTPGQGLQFLFEYFSETQRNKGNFPGRFSGRQFSNSRSEMNVSTLELGDSALYLCASSLTSGQETQYFGPGTRLLVL.

The rearrangement links TRBV7-9 to TRBJ2-7, with 7 bases fitting TRBD2. Unmatched junction bases numbered 9, after V lost 4 bases and J lost 9 bases. In germline, CDR1 is SEHNR, CDR2 FQNEAQ (reference sequence). This CDR3 contains 13 residues. DNA of the CDR3: TGTGCCAGCAGCTCCGGACTAGATAAGGTGCAGTACTTC. Its protein is CASSSGLDKVQYF.

This clone was seen just once. The J gene is TRBJ2-3, the V gene TRBV6-5; possible D gene TRBD1, 6 bases. V lost 0 bases and J 2 bases, leaving 12 bases between the germline ends. The CDR3 contains 16 residues. Germline lookup yields CDR1 MNHEY and CDR2 SVGAGI. The CDR3 here is CASSYSGTGPTDTQYF. CDR3 coding DNA: TGTGCCAGCAGTTACTCGGGTACAGGGCCCACAGATACGCAGTATTTT.

CDR3 nucleotides: TGTGCCAGTAGTGTGACAGGGTTTAACGACGAGCAGTACTTC. Translated, it gives CASSVTGFNDEQYF. The V call is TRBV19, the J call TRBJ2-7, with 7 bases that match TRBD1. This CDR3 region has 14 residues. V lost 5 bases and J lost 5; bases outside the gene matches: 9. Germline V gene sequence: CDR1 LNHDA, CDR2 SQIVND (reference sequence).